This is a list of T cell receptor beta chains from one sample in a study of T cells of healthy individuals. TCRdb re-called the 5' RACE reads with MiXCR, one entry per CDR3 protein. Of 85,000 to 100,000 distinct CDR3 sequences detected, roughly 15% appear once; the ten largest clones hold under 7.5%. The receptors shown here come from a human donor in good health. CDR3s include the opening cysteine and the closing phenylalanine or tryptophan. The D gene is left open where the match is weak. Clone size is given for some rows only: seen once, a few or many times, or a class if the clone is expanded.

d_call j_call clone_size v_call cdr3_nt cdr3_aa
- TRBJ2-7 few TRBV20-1 TGCAGTGCTAACCCCAGGGGATTCGAGCAGTACTTC CSANPRGFEQYF
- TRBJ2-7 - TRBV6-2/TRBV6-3 TGTGCCAGCAGTTACAGGGAAGGGACCTACGAGCAGTACTTC CASSYREGTYEQYF
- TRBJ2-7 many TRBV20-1 TGCAGTGCTAGCGCGGGGCAGGGTGGACGGGAGCAGTACTTC CSASAGQGGREQYF
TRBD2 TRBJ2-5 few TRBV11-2 TGTGCCAGCAGCGGACTAGCGGGGCAAGAGACCCAGTACTTC CASSGLAGQETQYF
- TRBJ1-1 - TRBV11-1 TGTGCCAGCAGCCATGACTGGGGGAGGGCTTTCTTT CASSHDWGRAFF
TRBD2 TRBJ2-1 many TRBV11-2 TGTGCCAGCAGTCCGGGACTAGCGGGAGTAAAAGAGCAGTTCTTC CASSPGLAGVKEQFF
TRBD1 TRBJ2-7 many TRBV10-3 TGTGCCATCAGTGACCGAAAACAGGGGACACCCTACGAGCAGTACTTC CAISDRKQGTPYEQYF
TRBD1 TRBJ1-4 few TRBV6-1 TGTGCCAGCAGTGGTCGACAGGGCCAAAAACTGTTTTTT CASSGRQGQKLFF
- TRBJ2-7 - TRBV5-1 TGCGCCAGCACAAGAGACAGAGCCGCCTACGAGCAGTACTTC CASTRDRAAYEQYF
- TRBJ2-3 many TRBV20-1 TGCAGTGCTAGAGTCCCTCCGCGAGGGAAGGACACAGATACGCAGTATTTT CSARVPPRGKDTDTQYF
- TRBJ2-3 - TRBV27 TGTGCCAGCAGTCCACGAGACTATGGGGATACGCAGTATTTT CASSPRDYGDTQYF
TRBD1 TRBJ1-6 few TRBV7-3 TGTGCCAGCAGCACGACAGGGGGTCGATCACCCCTCCACTTT CASSTTGGRSPLHF
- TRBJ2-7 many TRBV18 TGTGCCAGCTCACCGAGACAGGCCGCCTACGAGCAGTACTTC CASSPRQAAYEQYF
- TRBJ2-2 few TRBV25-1 TGTGCCAGCAAAGGAGGGGATTACACCGGGGAGCTGTTTTTT CASKGGDYTGELFF
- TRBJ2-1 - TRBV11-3 TGTGCCAGCAGCTCACGAGGATCCTACAATGAGCAGTTCTTC CASSSRGSYNEQFF
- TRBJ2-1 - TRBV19 TGTGCCAGTAGTATGGGGGGTTACTCCTACAATGAGCAGTTCTTC CASSMGGYSYNEQFF
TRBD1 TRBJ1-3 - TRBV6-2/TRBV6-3 TGTGCCAGCAGGAGGACAGGGTTCGGCAGAGACACCATATATTTT CASRRTGFGRDTIYF
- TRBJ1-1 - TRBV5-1 TGCGCCAGCAGCCCCAGGGAAGTCGGGACGAACACTGAAGCTTTCTTT CASSPREVGTNTEAFF
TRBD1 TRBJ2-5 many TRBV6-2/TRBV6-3 TGTGCCAGCAGTTCCAACGCAGGGGGCAAGACCCAGTACTTC CASSSNAGGKTQYF
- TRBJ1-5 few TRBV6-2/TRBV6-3 TGTGCCAGCAGTTACAGGGTTGGAGATTATAGCAATCAGCCCCAGCATTTT CASSYRVGDYSNQPQHF
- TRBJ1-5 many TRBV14 TGTGCCAGCAGCCAGGGGCAGGGTCAGCCCCAGCATTTT CASSQGQGQPQHF
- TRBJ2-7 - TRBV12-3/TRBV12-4 TGTGCCAGCAGTTCGGAGGATTACGAGCAGTACTTC CASSSEDYEQYF
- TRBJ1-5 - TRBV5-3 TGTGCCAGAAGAGGAGGACAGAAGCTCAATCAGCCCCAGCATTTT CARRGGQKLNQPQHF
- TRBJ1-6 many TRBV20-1 TGCAGTGCTAGAAAGTCCAGGAGCTCCTATAATTCACCCCTCCACTTT CSARKSRSSYNSPLHF
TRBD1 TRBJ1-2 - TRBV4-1 TGCGCCAGCAGCCAAGATGGGGCAGGGGGCTCGAGTGGCTACACCTTC CASSQDGAGGSSGYTF
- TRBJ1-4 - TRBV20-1 TGCAGTGTCAGACAGGACGGTAATGAAAAACTGTTTTTT CSVRQDGNEKLFF
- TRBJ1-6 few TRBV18 TGTGCCAGCTCACCCCTGGCGGGTTCTATCTCACCCCTCCACTTT CASSPLAGSISPLHF
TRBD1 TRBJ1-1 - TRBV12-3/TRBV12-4 TGTGCCAGCAGGGGACACGGGACAGCGAACACTGAAGCTTTCTTT CASRGHGTANTEAFF
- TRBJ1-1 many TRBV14 TGTGCCAGCAGCCAAGATCCAAACAGATATAACACTGAAGCTTTCTTT CASSQDPNRYNTEAFF
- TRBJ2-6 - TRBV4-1 TGCGCCAGCAGCCAAGCTACCCTAAGCTCTGGGGCCAACGTCCTGACTTTC CASSQATLSSGANVLTF
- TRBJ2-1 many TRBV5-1 TGCGCCAGCAGCCGAACCGCTAACAATGAGCAGTTCTTC CASSRTANNEQFF
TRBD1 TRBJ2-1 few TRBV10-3 TGTGCCATCAGTTCCCTTACAGGGGCCGCCCGCTCCTACAATGAGCAGTTCTTC CAISSLTGAARSYNEQFF
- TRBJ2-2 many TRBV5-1 TGCGCCAGCAGCTTGGCCTTGCGGCCGAACACCGGGGAGCTGTTTTTT CASSLALRPNTGELFF
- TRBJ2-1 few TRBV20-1 TGCAGTGCTAGAGATGGGGCAGGGGCAGGCAATGAGCAGTTCTTC CSARDGAGAGNEQFF
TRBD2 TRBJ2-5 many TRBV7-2 TGTGCCAGCAGCTTAGGGAGCGGGGGTTGGGAGACCCAGTACTTC CASSLGSGGWETQYF
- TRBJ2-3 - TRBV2 TGTGCCAGCACCTGGCGGAGCGTCACAGATACGCAGTATTTT CASTWRSVTDTQYF
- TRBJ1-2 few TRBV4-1 TGCGCCAGCAGCCAAGATTTTAGGCTCGCTAACTATGGCTACACCTTC CASSQDFRLANYGYTF
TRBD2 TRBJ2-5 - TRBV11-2 TGTGCCAGCAGCTTAGTTGGTAGCGGGAGGGCCGCGGAGACCCAGTACTTC CASSLVGSGRAAETQYF
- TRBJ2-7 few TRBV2 TGTGCCAGCAGTGAAATGGGATCGACCCGGGGATGGGGCGAGCAGTACTTC CASSEMGSTRGWGEQYF
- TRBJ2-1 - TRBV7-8 TGTGCCAGCAGCTTAGATCGGGCAGAGAACAATGAGCAGTTCTTC CASSLDRAENNEQFF
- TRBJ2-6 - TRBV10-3 TGTGCCATCAGTCCTCCTGGGGCCAACGTCCTGACTTTC CAISPPGANVLTF
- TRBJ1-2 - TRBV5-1 TGCGCCAGCAGCTTGGGCCCGAACTATGGCTACACCTTC CASSLGPNYGYTF